A single sample gave rise to the 22 T cell receptor beta chains below, sequenced in a study of early T cells in non-severe SARS-CoV-2 infection. One entry per CDR3 protein, called by TCRdb with MiXCR from the 5' RACE reads. The data contain around 61,000 distinct CDR3 sequences, roughly 13% of them seen just once; the ten biggest clones take up around 2.8%. Sequenced: whole blood. The receptors derive from an adult who was a healthcare worker with PCR-confirmed SARS-CoV-2 infection or an uninfected control (not recorded which).

This clonotype occurred many times. This chain connects TRBV23-1 to TRBJ2-1; 10 nucleotides line up with TRBD1. Being an ORF, TRBV23-1 has a function that is uncertain. V gave up 7 bases and J gave up 6 bases; unmatched junction bases: 6. The CDR3 is 14 amino acids. In nucleotides, the CDR3 is TGCGCCAGCACCGGGACAGGGGTCTGCAATGAGCAGTTCTTC. Residues: CASTGTGVCNEQFF.

This clonotype was detected ten times or more. The chain couples TRBV29-1 to TRBJ2-7; weak D call: TRBD1 (7 bases). CDR3 size: 13 residues. The V and J ends lost 4 bases and 4 bases respectively, with 14 bases between them. In germline, CDR1 is SQVTM, CDR2 ANQGSEA. CDR3 in DNA: TGCAGCGTTGGAAACAGGGGACTTTACGAGCAGTACTTC. It codes for CSVGNRGLYEQYF.

This clonotype was seen many times. DNA for the CDR3: TGTGCCAGCGCCTGGCCCCTAGCGGGAGGGCCTGGGGAGACCCAGTACTTC. Protein: CASAWPLAGGPGETQYF. The chain uses TRBV6-1 and TRBJ2-5; 12 bases match TRBD2. There are 17 residues in the CDR3. The ends lost 8 bases at V and 5 bases at J; junction bases unmatched: 15. In germline, CDR1 is MNHNS, CDR2 SASEGT.

The chain recombines TRBV29-1 with TRBJ2-1; 10 bases line up with TRBD1. The junction had 9 bases not matched to a gene; V was cut back by 8 bases and J by 8 bases. The CDR3 is 13 amino acids. Germline CDR1 is SQVTM and CDR2 is ANQGSEA. The CDR3 nucleotides are TGCAGCACGAGACAGGGGGCTTGGGATGAGCAGTTCTTC. Its protein is CSTRQGAWDEQFF.

This clonotype was seen many times. The chain recombines TRBV20-1 with TRBJ2-2; D is ambiguous. CDR1 and CDR2 (germline): DFQATT, SNEGSKA (reference sequence). The CDR3 covers 17 residues. V lost 0 bases, J lost 4 bases, and 18 bases lay in between. This CDR3 is CSARDVVAKASTGELFF. As DNA, the CDR3 is TGCAGTGCTAGAGATGTCGTCGCGAAAGCAAGCACCGGGGAGCTGTTTTTT.

There are many counts of this clonotype. CDR3 protein: CASRSFRAQPLHF. The CDR3 nucleotides read TGTGCCAGCAGGTCGTTCCGGGCACAACCCCTCCACTTT. The chain combines TRBV2 with TRBJ1-6; no clear D gene. The CDR3 is 13 residues long. Per the germline V gene, CDR1 is SNHLY and CDR2 is FYNNEI. V was shortened by 6 bases and J by 12 bases, with 15 bases between the two germline ends.

The chain has TRBV28 and TRBJ2-7; 7 bases match TRBD1. V was pared by 4 bases and J by 0 bases, with 9 bases of the junction left unmatched. The CDR3 length is 16 residues. CDR1 is MDHEN, CDR2 SYDVKM, per germline. The chain's CDR3 is CASSSPGTDLSYEQYF. DNA for the CDR3: TGTGCCAGCAGTTCCCCGGGGACAGACCTCTCCTACGAGCAGTACTTC. The whole variable domain, remainder taken from reference TRBV28 and TRBJ2-7, is DVKVTQSSRYLVKRTGEKVFLECVQDMDHENMFWYRQDPGLGLRLIYFSYDVKMKEKGDIPEGYSVSREKKERFSLILESASTNQTSMYLCASSSPGTDLSYEQYFGPGTRLTVT.

This clonotype was recorded at least ten times. DNA of the CDR3: TGCGCCAGCAGCTTGAACGGTTTGCAGCCCCAGCATTTT. Amino acid sequence: CASSLNGLQPQHF. J is TRBJ1-5 and V is TRBV5-1; no definite D call. Trimming shortened V by 1 base and J by 7 bases, and 9 bases separated the two germline ends. There are 13 residues in the CDR3. From germline, CDR1 is SGHRS and CDR2 YFSETQ. The full variable domain, in which reference TRBV5-1 and TRBJ1-5 provide the parts outside the CDR3, is KAGVTQTPRYLIKTRGQQVTLSCSPISGHRSVSWYQQTPGQGLQFLFEYFSETQRNKGNFPGRFSGRQFSNSRSEMNVSTLELGDSALYLCASSLNGLQPQHFGDGTRLSIL.

At least ten counts were recorded for this clonotype. The chain is built from TRBV28 and TRBJ1-5; 7 bases map to TRBD1. CDR1 and CDR2 from the germline V gene are MDHEN and SYDVKM. Unmatched junction bases numbered 15, after V lost 2 bases and J lost 11 bases. The CDR3 has 16 amino acids. The CDR3 region is CASSLPTGVGLSAQHF. CDR3 DNA sequence: TGTGCCAGCAGTTTACCCACAGGGGTTGGACTCTCGGCCCAGCATTTT.

This clonotype appeared many times. For the CDR3, the DNA is TGTGCCAGCAGTGAAGAAGCTACCCCGGCTGGATCGCAGTATTTT. The encoded protein is CASSEEATPAGSQYF. V and J are TRBV2 and TRBJ2-3; no definite D call. Germline V lookup: CDR1 SNHLY, CDR2 FYNNEI. Between the trimmed V and J ends, which lost 1 base and 10 bases, there was a span of 18 bases. The CDR3 extends over 15 amino acids.

The chain joins TRBV12-3 or TRBV12-4 to TRBJ2-2; TRBD1 agrees at 7 bases. The CDR3 is 14 residues long. V dropped 6 bases and J dropped 7; count of bases not matched to a gene: 8. CDR3 residues: CASSSTGLGGELFF. In DNA form, the CDR3 reads TGTGCCAGCAGCTCGACAGGGCTTGGCGGGGAGCTGTTTTTT.

V gene TRBV12-3 or TRBV12-4 combines with J gene TRBJ1-3, with D perhaps TRBD1 (5 bases). The V end was cut by 5 bases, the J end by 8 bases, with 10 bases between. This CDR3 is built from 12 residues. CDR3 amino acids: CASSIQGHTIYF. The CDR3 DNA reads TGTGCCAGCAGTATTCAGGGCCACACCATATATTTT.

This chain uses TRBV27 with TRBJ1-2; D gene unclear. The V gene lost 1 base and the J gene lost 0 bases, with 3 bases spanning the gap. Germline V gives CDR1 MNHEY, CDR2 SMNVEV (reference sequence). The CDR3 has 13 amino acids. CDR3 DNA: TGTGCCAGCAGTTTATGGGCTAACTATGGCTACACCTTC. Residues: CASSLWANYGYTF.

The sample holds many counts of this clonotype. The chain couples TRBV7-2 to TRBJ2-7; unclear D gene. Trimming stripped 1 base from V and 2 bases from J, with 9 bases between. The CDR3 totals 14 residues. Germline V gene sequence: CDR1 SGHTA, CDR2 FQGNSA. The CDR3 loop is CASSLDPEPYEQYF. In DNA, the CDR3 is TGTGCCAGCAGCTTAGACCCGGAGCCCTACGAGCAGTACTTC.

Judged by abundance, this clonotype is medium-sized (0.01 to 0.1%). CDR3 in amino acids: CASSFNGAYEQYF. The CDR3 DNA follows: TGTGCCAGCAGTTTTAATGGGGCCTACGAGCAGTACTTC. The rearrangement joins TRBV12-3 or TRBV12-4 to TRBJ2-7, with D unclear. Trimming removed 3 bases from V and 2 bases from J, with 8 bases in between. The CDR3 runs 13 residues.

This clonotype was seen only a few times. The chain recombines TRBV20-1 with TRBJ2-5; a possible D gene is TRBD2 (5 bases). The germline gives CDR1 DFQATT, CDR2 SNEGSKA (reference sequence). The V end lost 3 bases, the J end lost 2 bases, and 7 bases lay between the germline ends. The length of the CDR3 is 12 residues. DNA for the CDR3: TGCAGTGCTAGTACTAGTCAAGAGACCCAGTACTTC. This encodes CSASTSQETQYF.

This clonotype was picked up many times. The V gene is TRBV6-1, the J gene TRBJ1-5, with no clear D. The germline V and J ends were trimmed by 4 bases and 3 bases, with 10 bases remaining between them. Per germline, CDR1 MNHNS and CDR2 SASEGT. There are 14 residues in the CDR3. For the CDR3, the DNA is TGTGCCAGCAGTGTCGGCGGGAACAATCAGCCCCAGCATTTT. The encoded protein is CASSVGGNNQPQHF.

This clonotype was recorded many times. The V gene is TRBV7-6, the J gene TRBJ1-6, with 9 nucleotides matching TRBD1. The germline gives CDR1 SGHVS, CDR2 FNYEAQ. V gave up 2 bases and J gave up 7 bases; unmatched junction bases: 3. This CDR3 region has 15 residues. CDR3 nucleotides: TGTGCCAGCAGCTTAAGGGGACAGGGAAATTCACCCCTCCACTTT. Translation: CASSLRGQGNSPLHF.

This clonotype showed up many times. V gene TRBV6-1 combines with J gene TRBJ2-3; 8 nucleotides agree with TRBD2. The CDR3 spans 16 residues. The germline gives CDR1 MNHNS, CDR2 SASEGT. With 1 base clipped from V and 6 bases from J, the junction kept 9 bases outside the gene matches. This chain's CDR3 is CASSEGSGAYQDTQYF. As DNA, the CDR3 is TGTGCCAGCAGTGAAGGTAGCGGGGCCTACCAGGATACGCAGTATTTT.

This clonotype has more than one count but fewer than ten. This chain links TRBV9 with TRBJ1-1; unclear D gene. There are 14 residues in the CDR3. The germline V gene has CDR1 SGDLS and CDR2 YYNGEE. Trimming left V 0 bases short and J 1 base short, with 7 bases between. The DNA for the CDR3 is TGTGCCAGCAGCGTAGGGCAGACGAACACTGAAGCTTTCTTT. Residues: CASSVGQTNTEAFF.

In its sample, this clonotype was seen many times. The chain uses TRBV30 and TRBJ1-2, with 7 bases lining up with TRBD1. Trimming removed 4 bases from V and 3 bases from J; junction bases left unmatched: 2. Germline CDR1 reads GTSNPN; CDR2 reads SVGIG (reference sequence). The CDR3 is 12 amino acids. The CDR3 sequence: CAWTRGDYGYTF. Written as DNA, the CDR3 is TGTGCCTGGACCAGGGGGGACTATGGCTACACCTTC.

This clonotype was counted many times. The V call is TRBV28, the J call TRBJ2-5; TRBD2 aligns across 11 bases. Trimming removed 3 bases from V and 14 bases from J; junction bases left unmatched: 11. This CDR3 is built from 14 residues. CDR1 is MDHEN and CDR2 is SYDVKM in the germline V gene. The CDR3 nucleotides read TGTGCCAGCAGTTTCCCGACTAGCGGGGCTTATCCCTACTTC. Its translation is CASSFPTSGAYPYF.